This T cell receptor (beta chain) was captured by sequencing in a study of CD8 T cells in Susac syndrome. RNA totalling about 0.45 to 1 ug underwent reverse transcription with random hexamers. Each CDR3 protein is one row after TCRdb ran MiXCR on the immunoSEQ multiplex PCR reads. Among 65,000 to 85,000 distinct CDR3 sequences listed, about 94% were seen once. V lost 5 bases, J lost 5 bases, and 15 bases stayed unmatched. The CDR3 totals 18 residues. The germline CDR1 and CDR2 sequences are MNHEY and SVGEGT. This clonotype was seen a single time. The T cells that were sequenced for TCR beta were CD8+ and CD4+ cells from blood.

The sequenced sample was CD8+ T cells from PBMCs. This chain connects TRBV6-2 or TRBV6-3 to TRBJ2-7; 13 bases line up with TRBD2. The source of this sequence is a human donor with Susac syndrome. The CDR3 DNA reads TGTGCCAGCAGTCGCCGTCCGCTAGGACTAGCGGGAGTCGACGAGCAGTACTTC. Its translation: CASSRRPLGLAGVDEQYF.